This TCR beta chain was recovered during a study of cytotoxic CD8 clonotypes in ibrutinib-treated CLL. Broader study findings: Upon ibrutinib response clonality rose, and upon progression it fell back toward baseline. Few clonotypes were public, and these shrank or held steady under treatment. Patients had baseline clonality above age-matched healthy donors, and this clonality moved with circulating CD8+ T-cell counts.

Concerning this clone itself: Its specificity is not known.

The CDR3 runs to 15 residues. V shed 6 bases, J shed 5 bases, and the junction held 12 bases outside the gene matches. Sequenced by immunoSEQ multiplex PCR; TCRdb stores in-frame clones only, minus some. This table holds 65,000 to 85,000 clones, approximately 82% found once. The TCR sequence derives from a human donor with chronic lymphocytic leukemia. The chain has TRBV23-1 and TRBJ2-7, with TRBD1 identical over 8 bases. TRBV23-1 is an ORF; its function is uncertain. The sequenced sample was PBMCs, obtained after 24 months of ibrutinib treatment. The CDR3 protein is CASSDREDRVNEQYF. CDR3 nucleotide sequence: TGCGCCAGCAGCGACCGAGAGGACAGGGTCAACGAGCAGTACTTC.